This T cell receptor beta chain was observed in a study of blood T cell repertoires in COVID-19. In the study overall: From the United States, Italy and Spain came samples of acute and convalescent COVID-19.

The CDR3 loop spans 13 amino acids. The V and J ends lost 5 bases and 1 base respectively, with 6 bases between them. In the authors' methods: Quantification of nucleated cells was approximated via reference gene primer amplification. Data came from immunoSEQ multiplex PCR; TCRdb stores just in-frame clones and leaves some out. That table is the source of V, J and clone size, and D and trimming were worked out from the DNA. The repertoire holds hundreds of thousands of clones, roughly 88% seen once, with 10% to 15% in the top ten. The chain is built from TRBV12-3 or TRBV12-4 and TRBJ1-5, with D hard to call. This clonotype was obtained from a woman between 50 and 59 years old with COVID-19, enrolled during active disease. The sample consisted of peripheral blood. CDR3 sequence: CASSPLSNQPQHF. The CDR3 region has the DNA TGTGCCAGCAGTCCCCTCAGCAATCAGCCCCAGCATTTT.